The 17 T cell receptor beta chains given below trace back to one sample, sequenced in a study of blood T cell repertoires in COVID-19. Assay: immunoSEQ multiplex PCR; the TCRdb copy retains only in-frame clones and omits some. The data show over 250,000 clones, around 90% seen once. The sequencing input was PBMCs or T cells enriched from blood (not recorded which). The receptors come from a woman between 45 and 65 years old who had recovered from COVID-19.

In its sample, this clone was seen a few times. This CDR3 is CASSLDGTGNEKLFF. CDR3 DNA: TGTGCCAGCAGCTTGGACGGGACAGGGAATGAAAAACTGTTTTTT. This rearrangement joins TRBV5-4 to TRBJ1-4; TRBD1 agrees at 9 bases. Germline CDR1 reads SGHNT; CDR2 reads YYREEE (reference sequence). V lost 0 bases to trimming and J lost 5 bases; unmatched junction nucleotides: 2. The CDR3 loop spans 15 amino acids.

The chain joins TRBV29-1 to TRBJ1-2; no reliable D call. Looked up from germline, CDR1 is SQVTM and CDR2 is ANQGSEA. V was trimmed by 6 bases and J by 3 bases, leaving 11 bases between them. The CDR3 sequence is 12 residues long. CDR3 in DNA: TGCAGCGTGACCGACGGAGACTATGGCTACACCTTC. It yields the protein CSVTDGDYGYTF. The variable domain in full, completed from reference TRBV29-1 and TRBJ1-2, reads SAVISQKPSRDICQRGTSLTIQCQVDSQVTMMFWYRQQPGQSLTLIATANQGSEATYESGFVIDKFPISRPNLTFSTLTVSNMSPEDSSIYLCSVTDGDYGYTFGSGTRLTVV.

This clone came up once. V gene TRBV9 combines with J gene TRBJ1-3; tentative D call: TRBD1 (6 bases). The CDR3 extends over 13 amino acids. V lost 3 bases and J lost 2, with 6 bases in between. The V gene's germline CDR1 is SGDLS and CDR2 YYNGEE. CDR3 amino acids: CASSDRAGNTIYF. The CDR3 bases are TGTGCCAGCAGCGACAGGGCTGGAAACACCATATATTTT.

The chain combines TRBV28 with TRBJ1-5, with D possibly being TRBD1 (5 bases). The V gene's germline CDR1 is MDHEN and CDR2 SYDVKM. Between the trimmed V and J ends, which lost 9 bases and 6 bases, there was a span of 18 bases. The CDR3 loop spans 14 amino acids. Written as DNA, the CDR3 is TGTGCCAGTAATCCCGACAGTGTCCGTCAGCCCCAGCATTTT. This sequence encodes CASNPDSVRQPQHF.

The V gene is TRBV29-1, the J gene TRBJ2-1, with D perhaps matching TRBD2 (5 bases). Germline loops: CDR1 SQVTM, CDR2 ANQGSEA. There are 12 residues in the CDR3. V shed 4 bases and J shed 7 bases, with 11 bases lying between them. The DNA for the CDR3 is TGCAGCGTTGCGGCTGGACTTAATGAGCAGTTCTTC. Protein sequence: CSVAAGLNEQFF.

This clone was seen only once. The chain recombines TRBV15 with TRBJ2-7; possibly TRBD1 for D (5 bases). CDR3 length: 14 residues. V gave up 6 bases and J gave up 0 bases, with 12 bases separating them. Germline assignment: CDR1 LNHNV and CDR2 YYDKDF (reference sequence). The chain's CDR3 is CATRYGRDSYEQYF. The CDR3 DNA reads TGTGCCACCAGGTACGGCAGGGACTCCTACGAGCAGTACTTC.

The V and J genes are TRBV18 and TRBJ1-1; 7 bases map to TRBD1. The CDR3 contains 16 residues. V dropped 3 bases and J dropped 7; count of bases not matched to a gene: 14. Germline V lookup: CDR1 KGHSH, CDR2 LQKENI. The CDR3 sequence: CASSPYSIQGKVEAFF. CDR3 nucleotides: TGTGCCAGCTCACCTTATTCAATACAGGGGAAGGTTGAAGCTTTCTTT.

The rearrangement joins TRBV5-1 to TRBJ2-1; 9 bases match TRBD2. CDR1 and CDR2 from the germline V gene are SGHRS and YFSETQ. CDR3 length equals 15 residues. V dropped 0 bases and J dropped 10; count of bases not matched to a gene: 8. CDR3 sequence reads: CASSLGVAGVGEQFF. The DNA of the CDR3 is TGCGCCAGCAGCTTGGGGGTAGCGGGAGTCGGCGAGCAGTTCTTC.

This sequence joins TRBV11-2 and TRBJ2-3; D gene ambiguous. The germline CDR1 and CDR2 sequences are SGHAT and FQNNGV. The CDR3 loop spans 17 amino acids. Trimming cost V 5 bases and J 0 bases, with 18 bases left between them. The CDR3 is CASSLGSARSSTDTQYF. The DNA for the CDR3 is TGTGCCAGCAGCCTCGGTTCAGCGAGGTCTAGCACAGATACGCAGTATTTT. Using reference TRBV11-2 and TRBJ2-3 for the parts outside the CDR3, the full variable domain is EAGVAQSPRYKIIEKRQSVAFWCNPISGHATLYWYQQILGQGPKLLIQFQNNGVVDDSQLPKDRFSAERLKGVDSTLKIQPAKLEDSAVYLCASSLGSARSSTDTQYFGPGTRLTVL.

V is TRBV27 and J is TRBJ2-1; D is perhaps TRBD1 (6 bases). In germline, CDR1 is MNHEY, CDR2 SMNVEV (reference sequence). CDR3 length: 11 amino acids. Trimming took 6 bases from V and 8 from J, leaving 8 bases between them. The CDR3 here is CASSTGYEQFF. In DNA form, the CDR3 reads TGTGCCAGCAGCACAGGGTATGAGCAGTTCTTC.

V usage is TRBV7-9 and J usage is TRBJ2-7, with 13 positions matching TRBD2. The CDR3 covers 16 residues. V dropped 5 bases and J dropped 5; count of bases not matched to a gene: 9. The germline V gene encodes CDR1 SEHNR and CDR2 FQNEAQ (reference sequence). CDR3 protein: CASSETTSGRVHEQYF. CDR3 coding DNA: TGTGCCAGCAGCGAAACTACTAGCGGGAGGGTCCACGAGCAGTACTTC.

This clone was seen a handful of times. The rearrangement joins TRBV6-5 to TRBJ2-5; D gene uncertain. The CDR3 loop spans 12 amino acids. Between the trimmed V and J ends, which lost 5 bases and 5 bases, there was a span of 9 bases. Germline CDR1 reads MNHEY; CDR2 reads SVGAGI. The CDR3 sequence is CASSTNRETQYF. CDR3 sequence (DNA): TGTGCCAGCAGTACGAACCGGGAGACCCAGTACTTC.

In this sample, this clone turned up a few times. The CDR3 nucleotides are TGTGCCAGCAGCCGGACAGGGAATTATGGCTACACCTTC. Encoded protein: CASSRTGNYGYTF. V gene TRBV27 combines with J gene TRBJ1-2, with 8 bases aligning to TRBD1. The length of the CDR3 is 13 residues. The ends lost 6 bases at V and 5 bases at J; junction bases unmatched: 5. Germline V gene lookup returns CDR1 MNHEY and CDR2 SMNVEV (reference sequence).

The gene calls are TRBV5-4 and TRBJ2-1, with D perhaps matching TRBD2 (6 bases). The ends were cut back, 0 bases at V and 5 bases at J, with 12 bases in the middle. CDR1 is SGHNT, CDR2 YYREEE, per germline (reference sequence). CDR3 length equals 15 residues. CDR3 bases: TGTGCCAGCAGCTTGGTACTAGCTGTCAACAATGAGCAGTTCTTC. Translating gives CASSLVLAVNNEQFF.

The chain joins TRBV25-1 to TRBJ1-3; the match to TRBD1 covers 7 bases. The CDR3 sequence is 15 residues long. Germline CDR1 reads MGHDK; CDR2 reads SYGVNS. V was pared by 2 bases and J by 1 base, with 2 bases of the junction left unmatched. The CDR3 loop reads CASSEPGQSGNTIYF. For the CDR3, the DNA is TGTGCCAGCAGTGAACCGGGACAGTCTGGAAACACCATATATTTT.

This clone has only a few counts. This chain connects TRBV27 to TRBJ2-3; D uncertain. There are 17 residues in the CDR3. Between the trimmed V and J ends, which lost 0 bases and 4 bases, there was a span of 17 bases. Germline V CDR1 and CDR2: MNHEY, SMNVEV (reference sequence). CDR3 loop: CASSLSYPNSFPDTQYF. The DNA of the CDR3 is TGTGCCAGCAGTTTATCCTATCCGAACTCCTTCCCAGATACGCAGTATTTT.

This clone was counted a few times. This chain connects TRBV12-3 or TRBV12-4 to TRBJ2-7, with a tentative D call TRBD1 (6 bases). V lost 6 bases and J lost 5, with 11 bases in between. The CDR3 is 12 residues long. This CDR3 is CASSRGQNEQYF. CDR3 DNA sequence: TGTGCCAGCAGCCGAGGACAGAACGAGCAGTACTTC.